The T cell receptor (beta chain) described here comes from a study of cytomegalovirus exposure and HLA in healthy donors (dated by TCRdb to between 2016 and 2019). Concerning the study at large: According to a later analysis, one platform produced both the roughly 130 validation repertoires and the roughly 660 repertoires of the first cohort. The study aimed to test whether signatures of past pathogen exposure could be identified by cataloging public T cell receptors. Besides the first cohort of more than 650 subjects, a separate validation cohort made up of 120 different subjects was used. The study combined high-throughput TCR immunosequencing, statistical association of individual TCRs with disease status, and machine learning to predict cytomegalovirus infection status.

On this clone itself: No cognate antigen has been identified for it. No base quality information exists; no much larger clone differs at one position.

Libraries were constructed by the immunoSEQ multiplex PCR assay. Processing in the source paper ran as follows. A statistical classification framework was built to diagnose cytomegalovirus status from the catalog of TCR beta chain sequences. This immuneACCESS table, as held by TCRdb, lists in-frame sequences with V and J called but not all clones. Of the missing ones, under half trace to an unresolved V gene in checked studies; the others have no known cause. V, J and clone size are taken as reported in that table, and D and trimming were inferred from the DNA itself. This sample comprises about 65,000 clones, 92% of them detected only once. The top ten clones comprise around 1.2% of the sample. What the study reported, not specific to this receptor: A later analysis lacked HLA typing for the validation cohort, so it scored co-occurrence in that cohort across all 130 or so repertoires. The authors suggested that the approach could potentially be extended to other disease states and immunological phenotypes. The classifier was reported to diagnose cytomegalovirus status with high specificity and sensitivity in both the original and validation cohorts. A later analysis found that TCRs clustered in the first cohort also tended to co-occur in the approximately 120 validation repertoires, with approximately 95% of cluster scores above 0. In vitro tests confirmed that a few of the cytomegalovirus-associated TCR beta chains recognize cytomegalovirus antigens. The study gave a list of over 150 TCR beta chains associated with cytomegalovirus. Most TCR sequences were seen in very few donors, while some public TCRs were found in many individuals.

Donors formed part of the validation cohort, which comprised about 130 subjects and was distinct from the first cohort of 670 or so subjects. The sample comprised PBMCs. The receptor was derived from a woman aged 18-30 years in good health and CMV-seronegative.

The nucleotide sequence is TGTGCCAGCTCACCCCAGGGAAACACTGAAGCTTTCTTT. It encodes CASSPQGNTEAFF. The rearrangement joined TRBV18 to TRBJ1-1; matching of 5 bases hints at TRBD1 as the D gene. V is pared back by 3 bases and J by 2 bases, with 7 bases lying between the germline termini. CDR1 is given as KGHSH and CDR2 as LQKENI, both from the germline V gene. Measured from the cysteine to the phenylalanine, the CDR3 is 13 residues long. Of all the DNA, just the CDR3 is kept, 39 bases in frame from base 1.